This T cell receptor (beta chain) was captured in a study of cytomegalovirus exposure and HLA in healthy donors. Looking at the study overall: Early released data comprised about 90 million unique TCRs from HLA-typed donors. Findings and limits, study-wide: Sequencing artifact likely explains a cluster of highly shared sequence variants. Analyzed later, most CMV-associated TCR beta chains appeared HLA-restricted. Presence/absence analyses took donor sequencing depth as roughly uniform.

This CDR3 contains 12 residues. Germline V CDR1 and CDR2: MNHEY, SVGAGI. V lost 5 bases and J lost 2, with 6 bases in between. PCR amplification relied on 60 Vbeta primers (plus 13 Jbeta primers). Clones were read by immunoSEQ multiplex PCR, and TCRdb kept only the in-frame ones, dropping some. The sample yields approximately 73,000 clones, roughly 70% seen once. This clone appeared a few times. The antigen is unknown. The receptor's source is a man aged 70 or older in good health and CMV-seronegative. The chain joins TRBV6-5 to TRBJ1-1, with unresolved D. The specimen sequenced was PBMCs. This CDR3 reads CASSGLNTEAFF. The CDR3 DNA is TGTGCCAGCAGTGGGCTAAACACTGAAGCTTTCTTT.